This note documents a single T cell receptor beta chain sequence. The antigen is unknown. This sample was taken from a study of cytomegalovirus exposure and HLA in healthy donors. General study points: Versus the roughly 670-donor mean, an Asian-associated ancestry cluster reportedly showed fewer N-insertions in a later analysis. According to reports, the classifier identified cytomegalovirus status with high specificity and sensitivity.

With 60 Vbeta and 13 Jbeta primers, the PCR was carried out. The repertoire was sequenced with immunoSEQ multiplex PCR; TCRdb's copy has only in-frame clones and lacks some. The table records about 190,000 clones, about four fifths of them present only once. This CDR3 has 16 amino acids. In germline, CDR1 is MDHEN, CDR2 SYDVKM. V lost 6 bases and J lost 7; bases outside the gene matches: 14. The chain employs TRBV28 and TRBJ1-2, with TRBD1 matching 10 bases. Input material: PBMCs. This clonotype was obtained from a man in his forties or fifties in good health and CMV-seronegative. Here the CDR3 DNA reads TGTGCCAGCAGCTACCCCCTAGGGACAGGGGTAAGTGGCTACACCTTC. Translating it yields CASSYPLGTGVSGYTF.